This T cell receptor (beta chain) was profiled in a study of T cell changes during pregnancy in multiple sclerosis. Germline CDR1 reads LGHNT; CDR2 reads FRNRAP. V lost 3 bases, J lost 7 bases, and 3 bases stayed unmatched. The length of the CDR3 is 13 residues. Assay used: immunoSEQ multiplex PCR; TCRdb lists only in-frame clones, some missing. This repertoire shows tens of thousands of clones, 89% found once; its top ten account for more than 0.5%. The sequence came from a female donor with multiple sclerosis, enrolled in a pregnancy study. V and J are TRBV12-5 and TRBJ1-5; 7 bases are shared with TRBD1. The source was CD4+ T cells from peripheral blood mononuclear cells, collected in the first trimester of pregnancy. The CDR3 sequence is CASGFTGEQPQHF. DNA of the CDR3: TGTGCTAGTGGTTTCACAGGGGAACAGCCCCAGCATTTT. The full variable domain, in which reference TRBV12-5 and TRBJ1-5 provide the parts outside the CDR3, is DARVTQTPRHKVTEMGQEVTMRCQPILGHNTVFWYRQTMMQGLELLAYFRNRAPLDDSGMPKDRFSAEMPDATLATLKIQPSEPRDSAVYFCASGFTGEQPQHFGDGTRLSIL.